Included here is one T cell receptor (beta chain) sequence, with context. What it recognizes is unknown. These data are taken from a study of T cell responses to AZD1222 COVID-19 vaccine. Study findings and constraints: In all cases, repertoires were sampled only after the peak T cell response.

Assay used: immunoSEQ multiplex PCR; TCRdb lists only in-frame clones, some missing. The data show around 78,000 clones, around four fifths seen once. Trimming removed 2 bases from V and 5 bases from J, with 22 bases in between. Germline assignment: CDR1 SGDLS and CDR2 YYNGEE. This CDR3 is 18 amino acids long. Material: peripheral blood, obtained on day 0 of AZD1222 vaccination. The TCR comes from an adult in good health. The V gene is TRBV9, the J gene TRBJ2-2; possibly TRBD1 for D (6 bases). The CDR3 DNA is TGTGCCAGCAGCGTCTCTCTTCTGGGGGCGGAAGGTACCGGGGAGCTGTTTTTT. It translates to CASSVSLLGAEGTGELFF.